The rows below give T cell receptor beta chains drawn from one sample of a study of T cell changes during pregnancy in multiple sclerosis. Sequencing was performed with immunoSEQ multiplex PCR; in TCRdb, only in-frame clones are kept and a portion is missing. The sample yields tens of thousands of clones, about nine tenths seen once. Sample: peripheral blood, taken in the second trimester of pregnancy. The receptor source for this set is a female donor with multiple sclerosis, enrolled in a pregnancy study. CDR3s include the opening cysteine and the closing phenylalanine or tryptophan. D genes are given only for firm matches.

V	J	D	CDR3
TRBV11-2	TRBJ2-3	TRBD2	CASSDRAGGFTDTQYF
TRBV5-5	TRBJ2-3	-	CASSLQLSDTQYF
TRBV6-5	TRBJ2-7	TRBD1	CASTKAGGLYEQYF
TRBV21-1	TRBJ1-1	-	CASTSTTGRERTEAFF
TRBV7-2	TRBJ2-7	-	CASSLTVDSGSEQYF
TRBV7-9	TRBJ1-3	TRBD1	CASSPGQGGGNTIYF
TRBV5-1	TRBJ2-3	-	CASSFAGDGTDTQYF
TRBV19	TRBJ1-5	-	CASSIVRTINQPQHF
TRBV30	TRBJ2-3	TRBD2	CAWASGSTDTQYF
TRBV7-4	TRBJ2-3	TRBD2	CAVCKGTSGSYTQYF
TRBV11-3	TRBJ1-2	TRBD1	CASSGSTGRGYTF
TRBV29-1	TRBJ2-2	-	CSVAFSGELFF
TRBV5-1	TRBJ2-3	-	CASSLERISTDTQYF
TRBV21-1	TRBJ1-2	-	CASSKRGGYYGYTF
TRBV7-9	TRBJ2-5	TRBD2	CASSPGLAGALTQETQYF
TRBV29-1	TRBJ1-1	-	CSVELFLAEAFF
TRBV2	TRBJ1-1	-	CASRKDRYNTEAFF
TRBV5-1	TRBJ2-7	TRBD1	CASSLRGQNYEQYF
TRBV5-6	TRBJ2-3	TRBD2	CASSLTSGARTDTQYF
TRBV7-2	TRBJ2-5	TRBD1	CASSPGQVGETQYF
TRBV4-3	TRBJ1-5	TRBD1	CASSQALGQGNQPQHF
TRBV1	TRBJ2-1	-	CTSSQEGSGRKSSYNEQFF